This TCR beta chain comes out of a study of blood T cell repertoires in COVID-19. Across the whole study: Donors in the United States, Italy and Spain gave samples during acute or convalescent COVID-19.

The table came from immunoSEQ multiplex PCR; TCRdb's copy has only in-frame clones and leaves some out. The sample carries 330,000 or so clones, roughly 89% recorded once. The Seattle patients, enrolled during active infection, were followed longitudinally. This sequence originates from a man aged 25-45 years with COVID-19, enrolled during active disease. The sample comprised peripheral blood.

The CDR3: CASSLSFLQGYEQYF. DNA for the CDR3: TGTGCCAGCAGTTTATCGTTCCTACAGGGCTACGAGCAGTACTTC. The chain employs TRBV27 and TRBJ2-7, with a possible D match to TRBD1 (6 bases). The germline V gene encodes CDR1 MNHEY and CDR2 SMNVEV (reference sequence). The V and J ends lost 0 bases and 3 bases respectively, with 12 bases between them. The CDR3 loop spans 15 amino acids.